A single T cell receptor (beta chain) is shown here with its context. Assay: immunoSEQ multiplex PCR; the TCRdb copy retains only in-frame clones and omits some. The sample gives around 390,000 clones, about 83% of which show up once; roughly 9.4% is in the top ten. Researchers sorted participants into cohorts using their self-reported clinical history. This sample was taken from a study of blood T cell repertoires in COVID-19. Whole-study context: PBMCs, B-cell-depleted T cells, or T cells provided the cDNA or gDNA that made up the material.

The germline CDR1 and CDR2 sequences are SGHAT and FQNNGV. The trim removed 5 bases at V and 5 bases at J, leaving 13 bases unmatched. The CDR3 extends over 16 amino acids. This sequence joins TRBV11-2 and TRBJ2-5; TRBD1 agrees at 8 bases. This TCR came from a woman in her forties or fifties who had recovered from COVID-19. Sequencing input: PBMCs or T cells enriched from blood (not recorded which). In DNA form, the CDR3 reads TGTGCCAGCAGCGGGGGTCAGGGGGCAGTTGGGGAGACCCAGTACTTC. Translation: CASSGGQGAVGETQYF.